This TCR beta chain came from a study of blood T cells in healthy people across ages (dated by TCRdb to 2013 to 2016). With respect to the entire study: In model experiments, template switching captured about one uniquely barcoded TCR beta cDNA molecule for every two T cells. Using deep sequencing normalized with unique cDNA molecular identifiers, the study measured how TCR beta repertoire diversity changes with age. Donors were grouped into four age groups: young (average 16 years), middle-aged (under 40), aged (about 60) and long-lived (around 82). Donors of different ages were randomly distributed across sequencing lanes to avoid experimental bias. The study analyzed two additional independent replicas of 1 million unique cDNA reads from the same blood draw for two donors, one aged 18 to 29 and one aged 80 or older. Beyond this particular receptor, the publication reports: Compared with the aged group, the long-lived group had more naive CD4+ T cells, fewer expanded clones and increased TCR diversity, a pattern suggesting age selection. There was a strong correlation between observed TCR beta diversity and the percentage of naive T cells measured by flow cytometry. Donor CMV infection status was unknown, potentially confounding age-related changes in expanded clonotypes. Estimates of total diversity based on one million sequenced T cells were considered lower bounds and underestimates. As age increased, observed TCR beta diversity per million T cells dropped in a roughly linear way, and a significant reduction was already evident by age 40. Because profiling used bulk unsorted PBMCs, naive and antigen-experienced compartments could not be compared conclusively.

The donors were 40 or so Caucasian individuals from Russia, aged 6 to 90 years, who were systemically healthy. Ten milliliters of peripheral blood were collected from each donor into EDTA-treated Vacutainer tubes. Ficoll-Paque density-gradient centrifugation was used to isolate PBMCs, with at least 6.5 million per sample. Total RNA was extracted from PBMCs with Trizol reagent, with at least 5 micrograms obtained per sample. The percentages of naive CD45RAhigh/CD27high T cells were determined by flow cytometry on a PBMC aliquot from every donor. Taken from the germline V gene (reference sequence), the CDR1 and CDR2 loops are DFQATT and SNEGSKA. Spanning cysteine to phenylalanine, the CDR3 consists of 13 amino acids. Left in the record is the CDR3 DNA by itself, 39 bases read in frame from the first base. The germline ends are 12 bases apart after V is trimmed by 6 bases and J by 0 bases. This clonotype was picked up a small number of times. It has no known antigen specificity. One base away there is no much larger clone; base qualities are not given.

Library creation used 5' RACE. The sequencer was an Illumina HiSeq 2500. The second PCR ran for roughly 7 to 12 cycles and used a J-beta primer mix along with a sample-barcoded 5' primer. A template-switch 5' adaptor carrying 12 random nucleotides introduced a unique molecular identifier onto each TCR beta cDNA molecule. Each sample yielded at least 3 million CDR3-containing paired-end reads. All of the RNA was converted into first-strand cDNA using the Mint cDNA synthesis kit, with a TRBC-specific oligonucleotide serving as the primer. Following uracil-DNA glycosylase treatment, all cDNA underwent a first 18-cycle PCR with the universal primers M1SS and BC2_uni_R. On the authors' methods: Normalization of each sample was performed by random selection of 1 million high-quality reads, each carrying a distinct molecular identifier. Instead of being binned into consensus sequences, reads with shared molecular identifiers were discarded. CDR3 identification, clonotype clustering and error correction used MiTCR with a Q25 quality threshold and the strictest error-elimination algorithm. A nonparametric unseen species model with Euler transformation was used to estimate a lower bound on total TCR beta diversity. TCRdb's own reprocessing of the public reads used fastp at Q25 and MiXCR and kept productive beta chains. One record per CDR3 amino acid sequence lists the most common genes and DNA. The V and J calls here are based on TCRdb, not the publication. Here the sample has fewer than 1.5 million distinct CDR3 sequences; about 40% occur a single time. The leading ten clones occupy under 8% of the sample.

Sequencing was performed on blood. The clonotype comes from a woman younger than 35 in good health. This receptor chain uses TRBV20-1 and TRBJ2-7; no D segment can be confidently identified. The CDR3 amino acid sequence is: CSAPPAVSYEQYF. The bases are TGCAGTGCGCCTCCGGCAGTCTCCTACGAGCAGTACTTC.